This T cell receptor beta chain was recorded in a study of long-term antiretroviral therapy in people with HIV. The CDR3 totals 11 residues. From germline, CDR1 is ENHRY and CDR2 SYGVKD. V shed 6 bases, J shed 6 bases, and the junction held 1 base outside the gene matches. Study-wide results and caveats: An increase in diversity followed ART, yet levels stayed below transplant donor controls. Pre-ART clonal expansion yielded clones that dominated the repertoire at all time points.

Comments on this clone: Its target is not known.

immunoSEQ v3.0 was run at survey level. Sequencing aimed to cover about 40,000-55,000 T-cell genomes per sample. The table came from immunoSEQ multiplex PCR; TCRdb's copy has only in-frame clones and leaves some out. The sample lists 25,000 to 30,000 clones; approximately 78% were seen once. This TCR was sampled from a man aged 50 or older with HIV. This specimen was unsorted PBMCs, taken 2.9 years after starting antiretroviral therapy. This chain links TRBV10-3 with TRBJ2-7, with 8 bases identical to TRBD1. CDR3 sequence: CAISDRGEQYF. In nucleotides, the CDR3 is TGTGCCATCAGCGACAGGGGCGAGCAGTACTTC.